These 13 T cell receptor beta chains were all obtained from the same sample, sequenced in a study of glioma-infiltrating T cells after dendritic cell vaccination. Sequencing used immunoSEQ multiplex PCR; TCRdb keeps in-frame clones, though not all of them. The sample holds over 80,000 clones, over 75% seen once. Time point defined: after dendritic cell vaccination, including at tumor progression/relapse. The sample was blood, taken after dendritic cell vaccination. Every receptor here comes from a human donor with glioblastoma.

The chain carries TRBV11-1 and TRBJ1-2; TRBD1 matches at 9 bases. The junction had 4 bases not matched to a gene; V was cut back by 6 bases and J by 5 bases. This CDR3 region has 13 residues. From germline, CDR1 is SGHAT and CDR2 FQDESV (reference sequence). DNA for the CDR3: TGTGCCAGCAGACCGGGACAGGGATATGGCTACACCTTC. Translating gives CASRPGQGYGYTF.

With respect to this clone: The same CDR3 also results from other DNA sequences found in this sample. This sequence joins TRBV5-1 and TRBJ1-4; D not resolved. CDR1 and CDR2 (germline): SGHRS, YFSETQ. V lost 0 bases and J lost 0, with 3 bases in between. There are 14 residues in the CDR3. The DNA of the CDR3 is TGCGCCAGCAGCTTGGGCGCAACTAATGAAAAACTGTTTTTT. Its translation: CASSLGATNEKLFF.

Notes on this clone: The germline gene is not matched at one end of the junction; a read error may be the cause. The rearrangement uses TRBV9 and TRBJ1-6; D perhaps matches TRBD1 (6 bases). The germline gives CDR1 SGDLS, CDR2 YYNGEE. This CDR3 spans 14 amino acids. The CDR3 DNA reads TGTGCCAGCAAACAGGGTTTCGATAATTTACCCCTCCACTTT. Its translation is CASKQGFDNLPLHF.

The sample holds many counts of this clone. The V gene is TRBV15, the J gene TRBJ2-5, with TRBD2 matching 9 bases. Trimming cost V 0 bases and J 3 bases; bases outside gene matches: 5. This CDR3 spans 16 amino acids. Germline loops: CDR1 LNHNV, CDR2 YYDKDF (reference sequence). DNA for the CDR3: TGTGCCACCAGCAGAGATCGAGGCGGGGGGGAAGAGACCCAGTACTTC. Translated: CATSRDRGGGEETQYF.

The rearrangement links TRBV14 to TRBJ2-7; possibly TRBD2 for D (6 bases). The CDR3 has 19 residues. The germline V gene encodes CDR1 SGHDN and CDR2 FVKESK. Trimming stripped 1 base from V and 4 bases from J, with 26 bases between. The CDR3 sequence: CASSQGRLGGSPTRYEQYV. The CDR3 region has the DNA TGTGCCAGCAGCCAAGGCCGGCTGGGAGGAAGCCCTACTCGGTACGAGCAGTACGTC.

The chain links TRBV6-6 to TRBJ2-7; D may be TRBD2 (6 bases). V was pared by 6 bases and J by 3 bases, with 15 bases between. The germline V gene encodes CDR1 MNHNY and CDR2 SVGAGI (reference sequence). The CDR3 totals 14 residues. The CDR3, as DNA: TGTGCCAGCAGCCCCGGTGGACTAAGCTACGAGCAGTACTTC. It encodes CASSPGGLSYEQYF.

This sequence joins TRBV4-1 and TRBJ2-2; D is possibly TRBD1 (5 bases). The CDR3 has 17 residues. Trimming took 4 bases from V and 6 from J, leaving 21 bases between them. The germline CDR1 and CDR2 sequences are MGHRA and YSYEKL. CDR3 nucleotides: TGCGCCAGCAGCCCAATCGAGACAGCCCCCTTCCCCGGGGAGCTGTTTTTT. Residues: CASSPIETAPFPGELFF.

The CDR3 spells CASSVSRVADEQYF. The DNA of the CDR3 is TGTGCCAGCAGTGTCAGCAGGGTCGCAGACGAGCAGTACTTC. The chain links TRBV27 to TRBJ2-7; perhaps TRBD1 as D (5 bases). Germline V gene data show CDR1 as MNHEY and CDR2 as SMNVEV (reference sequence). V was trimmed by 5 bases and J by 5 bases, leaving 16 bases between them. The CDR3 length is 14 residues.

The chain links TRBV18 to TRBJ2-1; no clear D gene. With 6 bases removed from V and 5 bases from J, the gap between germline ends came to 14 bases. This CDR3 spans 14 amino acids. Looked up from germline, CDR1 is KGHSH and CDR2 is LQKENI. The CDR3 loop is CASSLGSTDNEQFF. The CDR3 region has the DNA TGTGCCAGCTCTCTCGGTAGCACCGACAATGAGCAGTTCTTC.

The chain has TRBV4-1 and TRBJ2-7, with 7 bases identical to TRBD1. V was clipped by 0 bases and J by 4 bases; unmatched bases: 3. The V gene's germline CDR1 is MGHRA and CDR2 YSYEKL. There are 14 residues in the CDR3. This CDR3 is CASSQDARGYEQYV. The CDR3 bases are TGCGCCAGCAGCCAAGATGCCAGGGGGTACGAGCAGTACGTC.

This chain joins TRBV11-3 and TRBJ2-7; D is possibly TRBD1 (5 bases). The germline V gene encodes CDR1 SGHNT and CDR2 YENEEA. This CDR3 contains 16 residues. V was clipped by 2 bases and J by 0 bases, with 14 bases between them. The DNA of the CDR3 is TGTGCCAGCAGCTTATCCGCAGGGCAGTACTCCTACGAGCAGTACGTC. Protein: CASSLSAGQYSYEQYV.

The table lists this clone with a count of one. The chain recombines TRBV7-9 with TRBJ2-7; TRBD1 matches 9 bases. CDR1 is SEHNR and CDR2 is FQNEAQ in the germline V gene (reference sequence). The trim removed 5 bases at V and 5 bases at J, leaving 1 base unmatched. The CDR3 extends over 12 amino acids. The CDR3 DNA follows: TGTGCCAGCAGCCGGACAGGGGACGAGCAGTACGTC. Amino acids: CASSRTGDEQYV.

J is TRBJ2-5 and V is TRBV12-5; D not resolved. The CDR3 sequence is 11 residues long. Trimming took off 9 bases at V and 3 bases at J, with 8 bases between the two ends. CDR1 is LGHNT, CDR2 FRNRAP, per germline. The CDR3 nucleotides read TGTGCTAGCCGCCAGGAAGAGACCCAGTACTTC. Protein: CASRQEETQYF.